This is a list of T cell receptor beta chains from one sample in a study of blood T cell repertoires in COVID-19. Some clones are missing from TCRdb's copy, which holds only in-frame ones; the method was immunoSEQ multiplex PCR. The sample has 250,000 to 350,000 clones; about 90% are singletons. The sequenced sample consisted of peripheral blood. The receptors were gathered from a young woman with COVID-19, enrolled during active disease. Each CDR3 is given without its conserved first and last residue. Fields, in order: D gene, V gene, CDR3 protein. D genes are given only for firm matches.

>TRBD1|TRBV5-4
ASSLGQGEDTQY
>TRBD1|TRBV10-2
ASSADRTLYGYT
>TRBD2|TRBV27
ASSSSGIVDEQF
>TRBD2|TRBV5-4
ASSLPAGSGRFNEQF
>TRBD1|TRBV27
ASTTGNEQY
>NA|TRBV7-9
ASSPGSGGAAGNTIY
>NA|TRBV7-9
ASSSLEMEQY
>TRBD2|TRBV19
ASTPGWTSGRQHNEQF
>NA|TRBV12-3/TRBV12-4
ASSFWALEAF
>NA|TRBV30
AWTRQDSYTEAF
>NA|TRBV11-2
ASSLTGINYEQY
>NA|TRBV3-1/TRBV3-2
ASSHGGQTLYGYT
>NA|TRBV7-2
ASSSDTDKNIQY
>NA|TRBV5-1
ASSLGQVLGEQY
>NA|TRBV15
ATSRTSIPRDATEAF
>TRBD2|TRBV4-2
ASSQDASGRGDEQF
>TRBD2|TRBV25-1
ASSGGGSTPTSTDTQY
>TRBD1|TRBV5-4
ASSLDRGRRDTEAF
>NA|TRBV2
ASTQEQGEAF
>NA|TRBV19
ASSSQTGANVLT
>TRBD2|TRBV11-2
ASSRGTSFEDEQF
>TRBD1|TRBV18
ASSLGQGSEAF
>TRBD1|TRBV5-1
ASSQDREAF
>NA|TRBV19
ASSIGGFNQPQH
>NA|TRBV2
ASSGGYYEQY
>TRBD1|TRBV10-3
AITQGQKNTEAF
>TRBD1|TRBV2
ASSELPGQGVQKLF
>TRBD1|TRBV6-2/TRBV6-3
ASSSGTGVGQPQH
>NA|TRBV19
ASSSYFNTEAF
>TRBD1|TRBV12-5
ASGLGRDRGEGNQPQH
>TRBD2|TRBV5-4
ASSLEAGLAGTGELF
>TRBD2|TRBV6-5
ASSRTTSGVYEQF
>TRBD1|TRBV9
ASSVEDRGVKLF
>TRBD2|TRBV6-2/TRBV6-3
ASSYGTIDRTDTQY
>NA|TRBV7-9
ASSPQDTRTDTQY
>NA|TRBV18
ASSLRRDTEAF
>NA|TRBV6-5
ASGRDYEQY
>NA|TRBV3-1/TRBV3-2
ASSPGRVSTEAF
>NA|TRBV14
ASSLPSNTEAF
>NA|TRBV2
ASTGSSTITYGYT
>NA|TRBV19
ASSIDEGDTEAF
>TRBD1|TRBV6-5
ASSRDRETQY
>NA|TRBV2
ARYQPGSVIDTQY
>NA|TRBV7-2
ASTTSFNYGYT
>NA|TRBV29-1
SVERTAGELF
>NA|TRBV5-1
ASSLFYGGDTGELF
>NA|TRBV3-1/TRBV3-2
ASSQTRQAAF
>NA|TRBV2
ASSSDANQPQH
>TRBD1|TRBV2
ASSEAGGRTDTQY
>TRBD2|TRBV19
ASSPVAGGTTDTQY
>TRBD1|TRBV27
ASSISGQGSIYGYT
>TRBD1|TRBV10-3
AISRDRGTEAF
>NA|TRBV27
ASSRQEASITEAF
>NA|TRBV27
ASSLRGSGNTIY
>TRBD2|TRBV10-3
AIRTTSGPIGQF
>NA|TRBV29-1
SVEEGGDTPSPNEKLF
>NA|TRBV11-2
ASSLNSIQETQY
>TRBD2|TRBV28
ASTLKRESTDTQY
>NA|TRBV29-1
SVETVGVTGELF
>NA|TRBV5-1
ASSLGSDNSPLH